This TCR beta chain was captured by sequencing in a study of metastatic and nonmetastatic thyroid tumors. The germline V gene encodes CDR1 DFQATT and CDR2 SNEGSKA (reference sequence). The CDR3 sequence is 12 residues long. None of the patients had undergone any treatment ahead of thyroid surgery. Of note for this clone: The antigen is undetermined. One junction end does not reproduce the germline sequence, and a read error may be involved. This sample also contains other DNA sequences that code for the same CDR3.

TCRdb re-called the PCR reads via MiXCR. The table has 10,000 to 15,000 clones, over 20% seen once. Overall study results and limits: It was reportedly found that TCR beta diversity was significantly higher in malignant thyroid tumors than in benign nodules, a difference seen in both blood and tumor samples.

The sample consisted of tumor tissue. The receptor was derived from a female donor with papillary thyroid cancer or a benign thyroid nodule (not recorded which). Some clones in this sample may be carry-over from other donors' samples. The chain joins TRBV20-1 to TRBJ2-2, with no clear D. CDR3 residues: CSASVGTGELFF. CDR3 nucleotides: TGCAGTGCTAGTGTCGGCACCGGTGAGCTGTTTTTT.